This T cell receptor (beta chain) was recovered during a study of immunodeficiency (dated by TCRdb to the late 2010s). With regard to the full study: Repertoire analysis was done to look for VDJ recombination defects and oligoclonality.

As concerns this clone: Its cognate antigen has yet to be identified. No qualities accompany the bases; no much larger clone lies one base away.

Patients showed reduced numbers of naive CD4 T cells and, even more so, naive CD8 T cells, along with expanded effector memory subpopulations. Before TCR sequencing, CD3+CD4+ T cells were sorted from fresh PBMCs. After extraction using the QIAamp DNA Blood Mini Kit, genomic DNA was sent off for immunoSEQ repertoire analysis. Using a standard quantity of genomic DNA template, multiplex PCR was run to amplify the CDR3 regions. PCR products were sequenced on an Illumina platform. In the paper's pipeline: Sequences were aligned to a reference, with V, D and J gene definitions taken from IMGT. Closely related sequences were merged by a nearest-neighbor clustering algorithm so that PCR and sequencing errors were removed. V, D and J usage was examined in productive unique and total sequences using ImmunoSEQ Analyzer tools along with R version 3.6.1. Here the immuneACCESS table is served through TCRdb, limited to in-frame sequences with V and J called. Missing clones are a known gap in these copies; in checked studies unresolved V genes cover under half, and the rest lacks a known reason. The DNA was the basis for D and trimming; V, J and clone size are from that table. Across this sample there are 2,000 to 3,000 clones, with approximately 85% seen only once. In total, the top ten clones hold roughly 8% of the sample.

V was cut back by 1 base and J by 0 bases, leaving a gap of 10 bases between them. The CDR3 covers 16 residues, taking in both the cysteine and the phenylalanine. Kept here is only the CDR3 DNA, which spans 48 bases and is read in frame from base 1. Per the germline V gene, LGHNA is the CDR1 and YNFKEQ is the CDR2. What the study reported, not specific to this receptor: V-J pairing and productive entropy of CD4+ T cells appeared to be similar between patients and controls. Entropy comparisons showed n=3 (open circles) for patients versus healthy controls; a thymic development effect was only suggested as possible. Based on top-100 and total clonotype frequencies, severe oligoclonality was found in patient CD8+ T cells but not in patient CD4+ T cells.

This clonotype was sampled from a girl aged 5-17 years with POLD1 deficiency. Sample: CD4+ T cells from blood. The chain uses TRBV4-2 and TRBJ2-1; the D gene lacks a confident call. The CDR3 has the sequence CASSQGAGGSYNEQFF. Here is the DNA: TGTGCCAGCAGCCAAGGTGCAGGTGGCTCCTACAATGAGCAGTTCTTC.